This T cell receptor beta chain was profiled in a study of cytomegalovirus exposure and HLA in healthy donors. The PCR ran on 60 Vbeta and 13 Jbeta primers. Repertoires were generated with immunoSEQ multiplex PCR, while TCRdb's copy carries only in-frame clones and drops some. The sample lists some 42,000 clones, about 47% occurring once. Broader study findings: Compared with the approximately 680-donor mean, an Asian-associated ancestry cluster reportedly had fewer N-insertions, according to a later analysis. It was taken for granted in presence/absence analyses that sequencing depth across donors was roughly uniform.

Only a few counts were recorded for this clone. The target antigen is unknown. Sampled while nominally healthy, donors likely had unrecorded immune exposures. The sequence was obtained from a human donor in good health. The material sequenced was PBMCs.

This chain's CDR3 is CASSSRWEREGHTGELFF. In nucleotides, the CDR3 is TGTGCCAGTAGTTCAAGGTGGGAGCGGGAGGGCCACACCGGGGAGCTGTTTTTT. The chain uses TRBV19 and TRBJ2-2, with 10 bases lining up with TRBD2. Trimming removed 5 bases from V and 3 bases from J; junction bases left unmatched: 12. Germline assignment: CDR1 LNHDA and CDR2 SQIVND (reference sequence). The CDR3 covers 18 residues.